A single sample gave rise to the 23 T cell receptor beta chains below, sequenced in a study of blood T cell repertoires in COVID-19. Profiling relied on immunoSEQ multiplex PCR, and the TCRdb table lists in-frame clones only, not all of them. Among about 270,000 clones listed, around four fifths were seen once. The specimen sequenced was peripheral blood. These receptors were collected from a man older than 75 with acute or convalescent COVID-19.

The rearrangement links TRBV6-5 to TRBJ2-1, with TRBD2 matching 8 bases. The CDR3 runs 16 residues. Trimming at V came to 4 bases and at J to 4 bases, leaving 9 bases not matched to a gene. CDR1 is MNHEY, CDR2 SVGAGI, per germline. CDR3 nucleotide sequence: TGTGCCAGCAGTTCCGTCGAAGTAGCGGGGTACAATGAGCAGTTCTTC. Amino acids: CASSSVEVAGYNEQFF.

The chain uses TRBV12-3 or TRBV12-4 and TRBJ2-2; D possibly corresponds to TRBD2 (5 bases). The V gene lost 6 bases and the J gene lost 6 bases, with 11 bases spanning the gap. This CDR3 has 13 residues. The CDR3 DNA reads as TGTGCCAGCAGCCGGACTCCTTCCGGGGAGCTGTTTTTT. As protein: CASSRTPSGELFF.

V and J are TRBV15 and TRBJ2-6; a possible D gene is TRBD1 (5 bases). CDR3 length: 18 amino acids. CDR1 and CDR2 from the germline V gene are LNHNV and YYDKDF (reference sequence). V gave up 1 base and J gave up 0 bases, with 13 bases separating them. The CDR3: CATSRGHRIRSGANVLTF. The CDR3 DNA reads TGTGCCACCAGCAGAGGACACAGGATACGCTCTGGGGCCAACGTCCTGACTTTC.

The chain carries TRBV19 and TRBJ1-1; D uncertain. This CDR3 spans 14 amino acids. The V end lost 7 bases, the J end lost 0 bases, and 12 bases lay between the germline ends. Per germline, CDR1 LNHDA and CDR2 SQIVND (reference sequence). The CDR3 region is CASIGRGMNTEAFF. The CDR3 DNA reads as TGTGCCAGTATCGGGCGGGGAATGAACACTGAAGCTTTCTTT.

The rearrangement joins TRBV5-1 to TRBJ1-1; possibly TRBD1 for D (5 bases). The CDR3 runs to 14 residues. With 1 base removed from V and 8 bases from J, the gap between germline ends came to 15 bases. The germline gives CDR1 SGHRS, CDR2 YFSETQ. CDR3 region: CASSLSQGRSEAFF. CDR3 nucleotide sequence: TGCGCCAGCAGCTTGAGCCAGGGCCGTTCGGAAGCTTTCTTT. Together with reference TRBV5-1 and TRBJ1-1, the CDR3 gives the full variable domain: KAGVTQTPRYLIKTRGQQVTLSCSPISGHRSVSWYQQTPGQGLQFLFEYFSETQRNKGNFPGRFSGRQFSNSRSEMNVSTLELGDSALYLCASSLSQGRSEAFFGQGTRLTVV.

The chain recombines TRBV28 with TRBJ2-7, with 9 nucleotides matching TRBD2. J lost 2 bases, V lost 5 bases, and 7 bases had no gene match. Per the germline V gene, CDR1 is MDHEN and CDR2 is SYDVKM. CDR3 length equals 15 residues. The CDR3 DNA follows: TGTGCCAGCAGTGCCCGGGCTAGCGGGACCTACGAGCAGTACTTC. Translated: CASSARASGTYEQYF.

V usage is TRBV7-9 and J usage is TRBJ1-2; D not certain. CDR1 SEHNR and CDR2 FQNEAQ come from the germline V gene (reference sequence). V lost 6 bases and J 2 bases, leaving 13 bases between the germline ends. The CDR3 spans 14 residues. Written as DNA, the CDR3 is TGTGCCAGCAGTCGACTGACTGGAAACTATGGCTACACCTTC. This translates into CASSRLTGNYGYTF.

This sequence joins TRBV7-2 and TRBJ1-2; TRBD1 agrees at 9 bases. The germline V gene has CDR1 SGHTA and CDR2 FQGNSA. Trimming removed 5 bases from V and 2 bases from J; junction bases left unmatched: 3. This CDR3 region has 14 residues. The CDR3 nucleotides read TGTGCCAGCAGCACAGGGGGCGCGAACTATGGCTACACCTTC. It codes for CASSTGGANYGYTF.

This chain joins TRBV2 and TRBJ1-5; D is unclear. V lost 6 bases, J lost 5 bases, and 11 bases lay in between. The CDR3 runs to 13 residues. CDR1 is SNHLY and CDR2 is FYNNEI in the germline V gene. CDR3 DNA sequence: TGTGCCAGCAGCCTAGGCCCTCATCAGCCCCAGCATTTT. This sequence encodes CASSLGPHQPQHF.

The gene calls are TRBV28 and TRBJ1-2, with a weak D call TRBD1 (5 bases). The CDR3 is made up of 15 amino acids. With 5 bases removed from V and 5 bases from J, the gap between germline ends came to 18 bases. CDR1 and CDR2 from the germline V gene are MDHEN and SYDVKM. The CDR3 loop reads CASSIRQPVGYGYTF. As DNA, the CDR3 is TGTGCCAGCAGTATACGACAGCCTGTGGGGTATGGCTACACCTTC.

This chain uses TRBV7-3 with TRBJ1-1; D uncertain. Trimming took 0 bases from V and 1 from J, leaving 3 bases between them. The CDR3 sequence is 13 residues long. Per the germline V gene, CDR1 is SGHTA and CDR2 is FQGTGA. CDR3 nucleotides: TGTGCCAGCAGCTTAACCAGGAACACTGAAGCTTTCTTT. It yields the protein CASSLTRNTEAFF.

J is TRBJ1-4 and V is TRBV30, with D unclear. CDR1 and CDR2 from the germline V gene are GTSNPN and SVGIG (reference sequence). CDR3 length: 15 amino acids. The V and J ends lost 3 bases and 3 bases respectively, with 14 bases between them. The CDR3 is CAWRMRGLANEKLFF. The CDR3, as DNA: TGTGCCTGGAGGATGCGCGGGCTTGCTAATGAAAAACTGTTTTTT.

The chain joins TRBV27 to TRBJ2-5, with TRBD1 matching 7 bases. Germline values: CDR1 MNHEY, CDR2 SMNVEV (reference sequence). V trimming: 6 bases; J trimming: 5 bases; junction bases outside the gene matches: 9. This CDR3 region has 14 residues. The CDR3 is CASRRTGVGETQYF. CDR3 bases: TGTGCCAGCAGGAGAACAGGGGTTGGGGAGACCCAGTACTTC.

This chain links TRBV6-1 with TRBJ1-1; the match to TRBD1 covers 8 bases. Germline CDR1 and CDR2: MNHNS and SASEGT. CDR3 length: 15 amino acids. Trimming cost V 3 bases and J 4 bases; bases outside gene matches: 7. As DNA, the CDR3 is TGTGCCAGCAGTGAGCCACGGACAGGGTCCACTGAAGCTTTCTTT. This gives the protein CASSEPRTGSTEAFF.

The V gene is TRBV3-1 (or the pseudogene TRBV3-2), the J gene TRBJ2-7; possibly TRBD1 for D (5 bases). Germline CDR1 LGHDT, CDR2 YNNKEL (reference sequence). The ends were cut back, 0 bases at V and 3 bases at J, with 9 bases in the middle. CDR3 length equals 14 residues. The CDR3 protein is CASSQDSDSYEQYF. The CDR3 nucleotides are TGTGCCAGCAGCCAAGATTCCGACAGCTACGAGCAGTACTTC.

This clone was found once. J is TRBJ2-5 and V is TRBV7-9; 8 nucleotides line up with TRBD1. Trimming cost V 3 bases and J 7 bases; bases outside gene matches: 7. Germline-derived CDR1 and CDR2 are SEHNR and FQNEAQ (reference sequence). This CDR3 is 14 amino acids long. In nucleotides, the CDR3 is TGTGCCAGCAGCTTTGGACAGGGTCTGGGGACCCAGTACTTC. Translated, it gives CASSFGQGLGTQYF.

The J gene is TRBJ2-1, the V gene TRBV7-2; TRBD2 agrees at 8 bases. Germline CDR1 and CDR2: SGHTA and FQGNSA. The CDR3 extends over 15 amino acids. The V segment lost 5 bases and the J segment 8 bases; nucleotides outside the gene matches: 11. The CDR3 spells CASSLTRTSIHEQFF. CDR3 bases: TGTGCCAGCAGCCTAACGCGGACTAGCATCCATGAGCAGTTCTTC.

The chain is built from TRBV19 and TRBJ2-1, with TRBD1 matching over 9 bases. V was pared by 5 bases and J by 10 bases, with 9 bases of the junction left unmatched. Germline V gene sequence: CDR1 LNHDA, CDR2 SQIVND (reference sequence). The CDR3 extends over 14 amino acids. The chain's CDR3 is CASSQGTGYGEQFF. The CDR3 DNA sequence: TGTGCCAGTAGTCAAGGGACAGGGTACGGGGAGCAGTTCTTC.

This chain joins TRBV4-2 and TRBJ1-4, with D hard to call. V was pared by 0 bases and J by 6 bases, with 11 bases between. In germline, CDR1 is LGHNA, CDR2 YNFKEQ. The CDR3 covers 15 residues. The CDR3 reads CASSQERAEDEKLFF. For the CDR3, the DNA is TGTGCCAGCAGCCAAGAGAGGGCGGAGGATGAAAAACTGTTTTTT.

The V call is TRBV6-5, the J call TRBJ1-6; weak D call: TRBD1 (6 bases). The germline CDR1 and CDR2 sequences are MNHEY and SVGAGI. Trimming took off 3 bases at V and 5 bases at J, with 14 bases between the two ends. The CDR3 is 16 amino acids. The CDR3 DNA reads TGTGCCAGCAGTTATAACGGGACACCGAATAATTCACCCCTCCACTTT. This gives the protein CASSYNGTPNNSPLHF.

This clone appeared a single time. The V and J genes are TRBV29-1 and TRBJ2-7; possibly TRBD1 for D (6 bases). The germline gives CDR1 SQVTM, CDR2 ANQGSEA. Trimming removed 6 bases at V and 6 bases at J, with 18 bases between. The CDR3 has 13 residues. As DNA, the CDR3 is TGCAGCGTATTGGACAGTCCGCGTGGCGAGCAGTACTTC. Translated: CSVLDSPRGEQYF.

The V and J genes are TRBV28 and TRBJ2-3; perhaps TRBD2 as D (6 bases). The germline V gene encodes CDR1 MDHEN and CDR2 SYDVKM. CDR3 size: 17 residues. The V and J ends lost 5 bases and 4 bases respectively, with 22 bases between them. Here the CDR3 DNA reads TGTGCCAGCAGTGGACCCGGGACTCCAAGTTCCTCAGATACGCAGTATTTT. Translated: CASSGPGTPSSSDTQYF.

The chain recombines TRBV11-2 with TRBJ2-3, with 12 bases lining up with TRBD2. V was pared by 5 bases and J by 4 bases, with 7 bases of the junction left unmatched. Germline V lookup: CDR1 SGHAT, CDR2 FQNNGV. The CDR3 runs 16 residues. The CDR3 DNA reads TGTGCCAGCAGCCGAACTAGCGGGGGGAGTGCAGATACGCAGTATTTT. Protein sequence: CASSRTSGGSADTQYF.